The T cell receptor beta chain described here comes from a study of blood T cell repertoires in COVID-19. Original handling: Amplifying reference gene primers gave estimates of nucleated cell counts. Method: immunoSEQ multiplex PCR; TCRdb's copy keeps in-frame clones and lacks some. V and J calls and clone size are as listed in that table; D and trimming were resolved from the DNA. Among approximately 200,000 clones listed, roughly four fifths were seen once. CDR3 length equals 14 residues. Germline V lookup: CDR1 MNHEY, CDR2 SVGAGI. With 6 bases clipped from V and 7 bases from J, the junction kept 7 bases outside the gene matches. Two negative PCRs, clearance, or symptom resolution had been documented for recovered Cohort 3 donors.

This rearrangement joins TRBV6-5 to TRBJ2-1, with 9 bases aligning to TRBD1. The clonotype was recovered from a man aged 55-75 years who had recovered from COVID-19. What was sequenced was PBMCs or T cells enriched from blood (not recorded which). The CDR3 sequence is CASRDPTGGNEQFF. CDR3 sequence (DNA): TGTGCCAGCAGGGACCCGACAGGGGGGAATGAGCAGTTCTTC.